The source of this TCR beta chain is a study of glioma-infiltrating T cells after dendritic cell vaccination. For the study at large: Autologous tumor lysate was loaded overnight onto monocyte-derived dendritic cells grown about 7 days with IL-4 and GM-CSF.

Generated by immunoSEQ multiplex PCR, the TCRdb table keeps only in-frame clones and is missing some. This sample has fewer than 85,000 clones; roughly 91% occur once, and the top ten carry 2% to 2.5%. Time point: after dendritic cell vaccination, including at tumor progression/relapse. Fresh-frozen tumor tissue and more than two years of survival data were available for all. PBMC were collected before vaccination, two weeks after the third vaccination, and at progression. A single count supports this clone. What it binds is unknown. Study results and limitations: Few patients contributed both blood and tumor specimens.

Trimming took off 7 bases at V and 4 bases at J, with 20 bases between the two ends. CDR3 size: 16 residues. CDR1 is MNHNY, CDR2 SVGAGI, per germline (reference sequence). Sequencing was performed on blood, taken after dendritic cell vaccination. The chain recombines TRBV6-6 with TRBJ1-3; no clear D gene. The clonotype was recovered from a human donor with glioblastoma. CDR3 residues: CASTPRGQEYGNTIYF. In DNA form, the CDR3 reads TGTGCCAGCACCCCAAGAGGGCAGGAATACGGAAACACCATATATTTT.